A single sample gave rise to the 23 T cell receptor beta chains below, sequenced in a study of cytomegalovirus exposure and HLA in healthy donors (dated by TCRdb to 2016 to 2017). Library preparation used the immunoSEQ multiplex PCR assay. A mixture of 60 forward primers for TCR Vbeta segments and 13 reverse primers for TCR Jbeta segments was used in the multiplex PCR. Entries here come from immuneACCESS through TCRdb and include only in-frame sequences with V and J called. Some clones fail to appear in such tables; in the studies checked, an unresolved V gene covers under half of the shortfall, and the cause of the remainder is unknown. The sample includes roughly 180,000 clones, with about 83% observed a single time. 2.5% to 3% of the sample rests with the top ten. The sequenced material came from PBMCs. These receptors came from a female donor in good health and CMV-seronegative.

This chain joins TRBV2 and TRBJ2-7, with D possibly TRBD2 on 5 matching bases. The ends were cut back, 7 bases at V and 0 bases at J, with 16 bases in the middle. The CDR3 length is 15 residues. Germline V gene data show CDR1 as SNHLY and CDR2 as FYNNEI. In nucleotides, the CDR3 is TGTGCCAGCATCGAAGGAGCGGATAGCTCCTACGAGCAGTACTTC. Translating it yields CASIEGADSSYEQYF.

The V call is TRBV14, the J call TRBJ2-7, with TRBD1 as a possible D gene (5 bases). V lost 3 bases and J 1 base, leaving 10 bases between the germline ends. CDR1 is SGHDN and CDR2 is FVKESK in the germline V gene. The CDR3 totals 14 residues. CDR3 region: CASSQLDISYEQYF. As DNA, the CDR3 is TGTGCCAGCAGCCAGTTGGACATTTCCTACGAGCAGTACTTC.

The V and J genes are TRBV28 and TRBJ2-7, with D perhaps TRBD2 (6 bases). This CDR3 is built from 18 residues. The germline gives CDR1 MDHEN, CDR2 SYDVKM. Trimming removed 3 bases at V and 1 base at J, with 22 bases between. The CDR3 protein is CASSLGSILGGFSYEQYF. The DNA of the CDR3 is TGTGCCAGCAGTTTGGGGTCGATACTGGGGGGATTTTCCTACGAGCAGTACTTC.

The chain joins TRBV5-1 to TRBJ2-7; maybe TRBD1 (6 bases). The CDR3 has 14 residues. V gave up 7 bases and J gave up 0 bases, with 14 bases separating them. Per germline, CDR1 SGHRS and CDR2 YFSETQ. The CDR3 region has the DNA TGCGCCAGCCAGCCAGGGGTGATCTCCTACGAGCAGTACTTC. Protein sequence: CASQPGVISYEQYF. Using reference TRBV5-1 and TRBJ2-7 for the parts outside the CDR3, the full variable domain is KAGVTQTPRYLIKTRGQQVTLSCSPISGHRSVSWYQQTPGQGLQFLFEYFSETQRNKGNFPGRFSGRQFSNSRSEMNVSTLELGDSALYLCASQPGVISYEQYFGPGTRLTVT.

This sequence joins TRBV11-2 and TRBJ2-5; TRBD1 might be the D (6 bases). This CDR3 has 15 residues. Germline CDR1 and CDR2: SGHAT and FQNNGV. Trimming took 5 bases from V and 5 from J, leaving 18 bases between them. CDR3 coding DNA: TGTGCCAGCAGCCCCGGGACACCCGCGGTGGAGACCCAGTACTTC. Amino acids: CASSPGTPAVETQYF. Looking up the rest from reference TRBV11-2 and TRBJ2-5 gives the full variable domain: EAGVAQSPRYKIIEKRQSVAFWCNPISGHATLYWYQQILGQGPKLLIQFQNNGVVDDSQLPKDRFSAERLKGVDSTLKIQPAKLEDSAVYLCASSPGTPAVETQYFGPGTRLLVL.

The V and J genes are TRBV9 and TRBJ2-6; tentative D call: TRBD2 (6 bases). This CDR3 is 15 amino acids long. V lost 0 bases, J lost 3 bases, and 7 bases lay in between. From germline, CDR1 is SGDLS and CDR2 YYNGEE. The chain's CDR3 is CASSVVGGGANVLTF. CDR3 in DNA: TGTGCCAGCAGCGTAGTGGGAGGTGGGGCCAACGTCCTGACTTTC.

The chain is built from TRBV7-9 and TRBJ2-1, with 10 nucleotides matching TRBD2. CDR1 is SEHNR, CDR2 FQNEAQ, per germline (reference sequence). V was clipped by 5 bases and J by 5 bases; unmatched bases: 6. The CDR3 runs 15 residues. The CDR3 protein is CASSISGGANNEQFF. Here the CDR3 DNA reads TGTGCCAGCAGCATAAGCGGGGGGGCAAACAATGAGCAGTTCTTC. Variable domain in full (rest from reference TRBV7-9 and TRBJ2-1): DTGVSQNPRHKITKRGQNVTFRCDPISEHNRLYWYRQTLGQGPEFLTYFQNEAQLEKSRLLSDRFSAERPKGSFSTLEIQRTEQGDSAMYLCASSISGGANNEQFFGPGTRLTVL.

The chain carries TRBV2 and TRBJ2-3; 9 positions match TRBD2. The V gene end was trimmed by 4 bases and the J gene end by 6 bases; junction bases not matched to a gene: 8. Germline CDR1 and CDR2: SNHLY and FYNNEI. The CDR3 covers 15 residues. CDR3 amino acids: CASSALAGGEDTQYF. The CDR3, as DNA: TGTGCCAGCAGTGCACTAGCGGGCGGCGAGGATACGCAGTATTTT. Filled out from reference TRBV2 and TRBJ2-3, the complete variable domain reads EPEVTQTPSHQVTQMGQEVILRCVPISNHLYFYWYRQILGQKVEFLVSFYNNEISEKSEIFDDQFSVERPDGSNFTLKIRSTKLEDSAMYFCASSALAGGEDTQYFGPGTRLTVL.

The J gene is TRBJ2-7, the V gene TRBV10-1; 9 bases line up with TRBD1. CDR3 length: 15 amino acids. Looked up from germline, CDR1 is WNHNN and CDR2 is SYGVQD (reference sequence). V lost 3 bases, J lost 4 bases, and 7 bases stayed unmatched. For the CDR3, the DNA is TGCGCCAGCAGTGAACGGACAGGGGACTTTTACGAGCAGTACTTC. This codes for CASSERTGDFYEQYF.

Only a few counts were recorded for this clone. This CDR3 is also generated by other DNA sequences in the sample. The chain links TRBV28 to TRBJ2-7; D is perhaps TRBD2 (6 bases). Trimming removed 7 bases from V and 7 bases from J, with 29 bases in between. Germline V lookup: CDR1 MDHEN, CDR2 SYDVKM. The CDR3 sequence is 17 residues long. CDR3 residues: CASTSPGARATAGEQYF. In DNA, the CDR3 is TGTGCCAGCACCTCCCCTGGGGCCAGGGCGACTGCGGGGGAGCAGTACTTC.

For this clone: One end of the junction varies from germline; a read error may be responsible. This sequence joins TRBV7-9 and TRBJ2-1; TRBD2 agrees at 13 bases. The CDR3 is made up of 18 amino acids. CDR1 SEHNR and CDR2 FQNEAQ come from the germline V gene (reference sequence). The DNA for the CDR3 is TGTTCCAGCAGCTCCTCCTTCCGGACTAGCGGGAGTCGGAATGAGCAGTTCTTC. Its translation is CSSSSSFRTSGSRNEQFF.

The CDR3 nucleotides are TGTGCCAGCAGCGAAACAGGGAGCCCCACTGAAGCTTTCTTT. Translating gives CASSETGSPTEAFF. The chain joins TRBV9 to TRBJ1-1; D perhaps matches TRBD1 (6 bases). V dropped 3 bases and J dropped 4 bases, with 13 bases sitting between them. The CDR3 is 14 residues long. The germline gives CDR1 SGDLS, CDR2 YYNGEE.

V is TRBV6-1 and J is TRBJ2-1; tentative D call: TRBD2 (6 bases). Per the germline V gene, CDR1 is MNHNS and CDR2 is SASEGT. V was cut by 4 bases and J by 0 bases, with 16 bases left in between. This CDR3 is 17 amino acids long. For the CDR3, the DNA is TGTGCCAGCAGTGGGACGATGCTGGGGGGCTCCTACAATGAGCAGTTCTTC. Its protein product is CASSGTMLGGSYNEQFF.

In its sample, this clone was seen a few times. V and J are TRBV7-2 and TRBJ2-3; D uncertain. Deletions cut 3 bases from V and 2 bases from J, with 9 bases between. The CDR3 is made up of 14 amino acids. Germline V CDR1 and CDR2: SGHTA, FQGNSA. CDR3 region: CASSLVEFTDTQYF. CDR3 coding DNA: TGTGCCAGCAGCTTGGTGGAGTTCACAGATACGCAGTATTTT.

This clone was detected a few times. This chain links TRBV30 with TRBJ1-3, with D tentatively TRBD1 (6 bases). Trimming left V 0 bases short and J 2 bases short, with 29 bases between. Germline lookup yields CDR1 GTSNPN and CDR2 SVGIG (reference sequence). This CDR3 is 21 amino acids long. The CDR3 spells CAWSVKRWNRDEVGAGNTIYF. The CDR3 nucleotides are TGTGCCTGGAGTGTAAAACGTTGGAACAGGGACGAAGTTGGGGCTGGAAACACCATATATTTT. The full variable domain, rest sourced from reference TRBV30 and TRBJ1-3, is SQTIHQWPATLVQPVGSPLSLECTVEGTSNPNLYWYRQAAGRGLQLLFYSVGIGQISSEVPQNLSASRPQDRQFILSSKKLLLSDSGFYLCAWSVKRWNRDEVGAGNTIYFGEGSWLTVV.

The rearrangement links TRBV5-1 to TRBJ1-1; 7 nucleotides agree with TRBD1. V lost 3 bases and J lost 2; bases outside the gene matches: 4. This CDR3 spans 14 amino acids. The germline gives CDR1 SGHRS, CDR2 YFSETQ. The CDR3 spells CASSYRTGNTEAFF. The CDR3 coding sequence is TGCGCCAGCAGCTACCGGACAGGAAACACTGAAGCTTTCTTT.

This chain uses TRBV7-3 with TRBJ2-5, with TRBD2 matching 11 bases. CDR1 is SGHTA and CDR2 is FQGTGA in the germline V gene. This CDR3 has 15 amino acids. The V gene end was trimmed by 4 bases and the J gene end by 1 base; junction bases not matched to a gene: 2. The CDR3, as DNA: TGTGCCAGCAGCTCTAGCGGGGGGACCCAAGAGACCCAGTACTTC. Translating gives CASSSSGGTQETQYF.

V and J are TRBV5-6 and TRBJ2-1; TRBD2 agrees at 11 bases. CDR1 SGHDT and CDR2 YYEEEE come from the germline V gene. V trimming: 5 bases; J trimming: 9 bases; junction bases outside the gene matches: 10. The CDR3 length is 15 residues. In DNA, the CDR3 is TGTGCCAGCAGGATCTATAGCGGGGGGGTCGGTGAGCAGTTCTTC. This translates into CASRIYSGGVGEQFF.

This clone has only a few counts. The rearrangement joins TRBV2 to TRBJ1-2, with 11 positions matching TRBD1. The CDR3 contains 19 residues. With 1 base clipped from V and 1 base from J, the junction kept 11 bases outside the gene matches. In germline, CDR1 is SNHLY, CDR2 FYNNEI. The CDR3 nucleotides are TGTGCCAGCAGTGAAGTGATAGGGACAGGGGGGCGGGTTAACTATGGCTACACCTTC. Amino acids: CASSEVIGTGGRVNYGYTF.

The genes are TRBV6-5 and TRBJ2-5; TRBD1 might be the D (5 bases). The J call may be wrong; the DNA end is better matched by TRBJ2-7. In germline, CDR1 is MNHEY, CDR2 SVGAGI. The CDR3 consists of 13 residues. The CDR3 spells CASSYGASYEQYF. Written as DNA, the CDR3 is TGTGCCAGCAGTTACGGGGCCTCCTACGAGCAGTACTTC.

The rearrangement uses TRBV30 and TRBJ1-1; D gene ambiguous. Trimming removed 3 bases from V and 1 base from J, with 3 bases in between. The length of the CDR3 is 11 residues. The germline CDR1 and CDR2 sequences are GTSNPN and SVGIG (reference sequence). The CDR3: CAWRQNTEAFF. CDR3 DNA: TGTGCCTGGAGACAGAACACTGAAGCTTTCTTT.

This rearrangement joins TRBV6-1 to TRBJ2-1; 8 bases line up with TRBD2. This CDR3 has 16 residues. Germline trimming cut 2 bases from V and 5 bases from J; bases unmatched to any gene: 8. Germline CDR1 is MNHNS and CDR2 is SASEGT. The CDR3 is CASSEFGGVLDNEQFF. CDR3 DNA: TGTGCCAGCAGTGAATTCGGGGGGGTTTTAGACAATGAGCAGTTCTTC.

A word on this clone: At one end, the junction sequence differs from germline, possibly due to a read error. V is TRBV7-9 and J is TRBJ2-5; D perhaps matches TRBD2 (6 bases). The germline V gene has CDR1 SEHNR and CDR2 FQNEAQ (reference sequence). The CDR3 covers 15 residues. CDR3 amino acids: CSSSLGTGEGETQYF. The CDR3, as DNA: TGTTCCAGCAGCTTAGGAACGGGAGAGGGAGAGACCCAGTACTTC.